This T cell receptor (beta chain) appears in the sequencing data of a study of CD4 T cells in relation to SARS-CoV-2 and coronaviruses. Across the study: TCR beta CDR3s were sequenced after roughly 10-day antigen culture of PBMCs. Shared crossreactive spike epitopes were mapped to their HLA restriction.

Unexposed donor CD4+ T cells date from about 2011-2018, before the COVID-19 pandemic. CD4+ T cells were isolated from the cells after 10 days of culture. Of note for this clone: Its matching antigen is unknown.

Assay used: immunoSEQ multiplex PCR; TCRdb lists only in-frame clones, some missing. The sample has about 26,000 clones, about four fifths seen once; the top ten hold more than 9%. Germline V gives CDR1 SGHRS, CDR2 YFSETQ. This CDR3 contains 16 residues. With V trimmed by 5 bases and J by 2 bases, 5 bases remained unmatched. The V and J genes are TRBV5-1 and TRBJ2-3, with TRBD2 matching 13 bases. The origin of this receptor is a human donor in good health. Sequencing used CD4+ T cells from PBMCs, cultured in vitro. The CDR3 reads CASRPGTSGATDTQYF. CDR3 sequence (DNA): TGCGCCAGCAGACCCGGGACTAGCGGGGCCACAGATACGCAGTATTTT.